This T cell receptor (beta chain) was sequenced for a study of T cell repertoires in cytomegalovirus infection. Study-wide context: Carrying CMV and the relevant HLA type showed in public TCR beta signatures. Broader study findings: Accumulated public TCR beta family frequency recognized individuals carrying CMV together with the relevant HLA. The ex vivo response showed dominance by HLA-C-restricted CMV-specific TCR beta clonotypes.

TCRdb re-derived calls from the reads in MiXCR, one entry per CDR3 protein. The repertoire holds 150,000 to 200,000 distinct CDR3 sequences, with roughly a sixth as singletons. In regard to this clonotype: Its antigen is undetermined.

The sequenced material came from CD8+ T cells from PBMCs. The clonotype comes from a human donor in good health (CMV status not recorded). Some clones in this sample may be carry-over from other donors' samples.

The DNA for the CDR3 is TGTGCCAGCAGCCCACAGGGGGCGGCAAGCTCCTACGAGCAGTACTTC. This sequence encodes CASSPQGAASSYEQYF. V is TRBV7-6 and J is TRBJ2-7; 9 bases map to TRBD1. V lost 5 bases and J lost 0; bases outside the gene matches: 8. Germline CDR1 is SGHVS and CDR2 is FNYEAQ. The CDR3 length is 16 residues.